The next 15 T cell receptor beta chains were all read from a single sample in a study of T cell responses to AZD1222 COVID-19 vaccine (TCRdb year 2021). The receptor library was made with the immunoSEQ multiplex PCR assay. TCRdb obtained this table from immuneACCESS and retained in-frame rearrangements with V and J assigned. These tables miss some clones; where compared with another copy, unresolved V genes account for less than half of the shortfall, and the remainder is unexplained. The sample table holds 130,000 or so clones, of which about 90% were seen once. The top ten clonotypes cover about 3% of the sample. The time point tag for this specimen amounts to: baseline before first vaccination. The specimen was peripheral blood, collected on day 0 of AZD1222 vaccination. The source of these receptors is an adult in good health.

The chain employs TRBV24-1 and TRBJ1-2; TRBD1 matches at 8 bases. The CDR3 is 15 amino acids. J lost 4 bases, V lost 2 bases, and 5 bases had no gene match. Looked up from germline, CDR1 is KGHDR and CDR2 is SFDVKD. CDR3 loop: CATSDSQTGAYGYTF. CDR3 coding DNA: TGTGCCACCAGTGATTCCCAGACAGGGGCCTATGGCTACACCTTC.

The CDR3: CASSLAGDLTYNEQFF. The CDR3 region has the DNA TGTGCCAGCAGCCTTGCAGGGGACCTCACCTACAATGAGCAGTTCTTC. This chain uses TRBV11-2 with TRBJ2-1; D might be TRBD1 (6 bases). Trimming took off 5 bases at V and 2 bases at J, with 16 bases between the two ends. CDR1 and CDR2 from the germline V gene are SGHAT and FQNNGV. The CDR3 is made up of 16 amino acids.

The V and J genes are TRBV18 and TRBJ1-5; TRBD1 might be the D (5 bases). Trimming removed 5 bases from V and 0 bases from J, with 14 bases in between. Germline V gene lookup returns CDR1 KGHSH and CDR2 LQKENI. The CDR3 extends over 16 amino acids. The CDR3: CASSYGTGYSNQPQHF. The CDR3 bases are TGTGCCAGCTCATACGGGACCGGCTATAGCAATCAGCCCCAGCATTTT.

CDR3 sequence: CASSGMTGEGGGQLAKNIQYF. CDR3 DNA sequence: TGTGCCAGTAGTGGGATGACAGGGGAGGGGGGCGGTCAACTAGCCAAAAACATTCAGTACTTC. This chain connects TRBV19 to TRBJ2-4; a possible D gene is TRBD1 (8 bases). Trimming cost V 5 bases and J 0 bases, with 29 bases left between them. Germline V lookup: CDR1 LNHDA, CDR2 SQIVND (reference sequence). The CDR3 loop spans 21 amino acids.

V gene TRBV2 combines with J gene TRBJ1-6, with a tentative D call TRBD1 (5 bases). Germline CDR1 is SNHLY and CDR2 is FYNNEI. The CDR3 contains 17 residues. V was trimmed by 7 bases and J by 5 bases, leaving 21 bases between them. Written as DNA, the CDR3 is TGTGCCAGCACCCAACGGGGGAGACTTCGCCATAATTCACCCCTCCACTTT. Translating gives CASTQRGRLRHNSPLHF.

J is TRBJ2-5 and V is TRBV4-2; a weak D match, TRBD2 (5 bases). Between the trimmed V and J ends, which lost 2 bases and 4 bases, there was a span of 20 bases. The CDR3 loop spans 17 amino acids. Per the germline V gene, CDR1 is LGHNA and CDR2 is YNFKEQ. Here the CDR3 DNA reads TGTGCCAGCAGCCAAAGGGCCCCGCTTGAGGGCCTAGAGACCCAGTACTTC. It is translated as CASSQRAPLEGLETQYF.

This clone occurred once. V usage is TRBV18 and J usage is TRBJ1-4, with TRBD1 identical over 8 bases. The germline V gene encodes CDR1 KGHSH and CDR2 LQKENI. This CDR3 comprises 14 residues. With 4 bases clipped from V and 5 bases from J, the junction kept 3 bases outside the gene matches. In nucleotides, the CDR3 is TGTGCCAGCTCACAGGACAGGGTGAATGAAAAACTGTTTTTT. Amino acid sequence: CASSQDRVNEKLFF.

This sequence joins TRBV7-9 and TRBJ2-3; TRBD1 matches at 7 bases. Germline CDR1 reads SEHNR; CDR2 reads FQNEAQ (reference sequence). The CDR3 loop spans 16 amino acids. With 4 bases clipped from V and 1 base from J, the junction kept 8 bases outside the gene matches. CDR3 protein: CASSSPGTARTDTQYF. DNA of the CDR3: TGTGCCAGCAGCTCACCTGGGACAGCCCGCACAGATACGCAGTATTTT.

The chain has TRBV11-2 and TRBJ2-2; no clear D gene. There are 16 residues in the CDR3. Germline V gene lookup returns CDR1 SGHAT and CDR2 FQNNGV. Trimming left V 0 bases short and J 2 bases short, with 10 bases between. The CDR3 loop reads CASSLDLYGNTGELFF. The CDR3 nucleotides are TGTGCCAGCAGCTTAGATCTGTATGGAAACACCGGGGAGCTGTTTTTT.

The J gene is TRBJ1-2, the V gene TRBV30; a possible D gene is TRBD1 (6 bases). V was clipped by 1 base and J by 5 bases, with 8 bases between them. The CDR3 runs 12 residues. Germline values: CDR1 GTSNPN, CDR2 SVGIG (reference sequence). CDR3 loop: CAWSEDRYGYTF. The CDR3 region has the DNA TGTGCCTGGAGTGAGGACAGATATGGCTACACCTTC.

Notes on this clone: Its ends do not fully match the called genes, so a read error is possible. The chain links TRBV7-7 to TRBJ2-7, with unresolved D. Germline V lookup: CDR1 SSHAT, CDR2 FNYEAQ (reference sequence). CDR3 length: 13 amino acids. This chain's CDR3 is CASSLAANYEQYF. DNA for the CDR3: TGTGCTAGCAGCTTGGCCGCGAACTACGAGCAGTACTTC.

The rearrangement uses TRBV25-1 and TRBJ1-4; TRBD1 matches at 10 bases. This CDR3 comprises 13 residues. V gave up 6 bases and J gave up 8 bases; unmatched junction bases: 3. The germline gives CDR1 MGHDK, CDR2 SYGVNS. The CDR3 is CASRRDRGEKLFF. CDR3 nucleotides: TGTGCCAGCAGGAGGGACAGGGGAGAAAAACTGTTTTTT.

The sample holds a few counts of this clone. CDR3 DNA: TGTGCCAGTACCCCCGGGACAGGGGTATCGTATGGCTACACCTTC. Protein sequence: CASTPGTGVSYGYTF. The chain joins TRBV19 to TRBJ1-2, with 10 bases identical to TRBD1. Per germline, CDR1 LNHDA and CDR2 SQIVND (reference sequence). This CDR3 is built from 15 residues. Germline trimming cut 7 bases from V and 5 bases from J; bases unmatched to any gene: 10.

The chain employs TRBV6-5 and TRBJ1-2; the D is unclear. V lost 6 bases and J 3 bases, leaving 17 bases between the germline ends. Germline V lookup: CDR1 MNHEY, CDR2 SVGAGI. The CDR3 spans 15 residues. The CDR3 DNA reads TGTGCCAGCAGAAGAGATGCCGGGCAGTACTATGGCTACACCTTC. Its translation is CASRRDAGQYYGYTF.

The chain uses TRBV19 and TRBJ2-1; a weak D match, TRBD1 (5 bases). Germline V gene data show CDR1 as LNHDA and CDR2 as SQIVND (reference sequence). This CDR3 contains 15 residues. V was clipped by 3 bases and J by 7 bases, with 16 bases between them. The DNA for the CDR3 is TGTGCCAGTAGTATCTTGGGGCGTTTGGGTAATGAGCAGTTCTTC. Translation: CASSILGRLGNEQFF. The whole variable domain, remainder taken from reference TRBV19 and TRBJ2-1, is DGGITQSPKYLFRKEGQNVTLSCEQNLNHDAMYWYRQDPGQGLRLIYYSQIVNDFQKGDIAEGYSVSREKKESFPLTVTSAQKNPTAFYLCASSILGRLGNEQFFGPGTRLTVL.